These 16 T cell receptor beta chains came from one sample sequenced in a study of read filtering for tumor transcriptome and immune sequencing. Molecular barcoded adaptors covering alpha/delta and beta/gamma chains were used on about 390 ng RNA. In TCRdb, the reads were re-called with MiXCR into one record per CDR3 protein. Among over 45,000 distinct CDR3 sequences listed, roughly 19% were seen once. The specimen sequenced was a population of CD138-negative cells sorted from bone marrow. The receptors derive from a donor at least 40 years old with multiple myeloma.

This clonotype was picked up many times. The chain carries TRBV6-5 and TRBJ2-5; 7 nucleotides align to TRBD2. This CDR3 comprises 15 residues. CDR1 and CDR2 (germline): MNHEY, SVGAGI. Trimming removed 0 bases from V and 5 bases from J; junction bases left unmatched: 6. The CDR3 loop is CASSYSPTSWETQYF. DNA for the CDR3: TGTGCCAGCAGTTACTCCCCGACTAGCTGGGAGACCCAGTACTTC.

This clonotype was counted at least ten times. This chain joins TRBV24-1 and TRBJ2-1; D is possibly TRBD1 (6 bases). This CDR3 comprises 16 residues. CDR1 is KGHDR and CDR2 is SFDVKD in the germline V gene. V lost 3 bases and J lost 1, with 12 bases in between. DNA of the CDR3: TGTGCCACCAGTGATATGACAGGTACGTCCTACAATGAGCAGTTCTTC. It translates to CATSDMTGTSYNEQFF.

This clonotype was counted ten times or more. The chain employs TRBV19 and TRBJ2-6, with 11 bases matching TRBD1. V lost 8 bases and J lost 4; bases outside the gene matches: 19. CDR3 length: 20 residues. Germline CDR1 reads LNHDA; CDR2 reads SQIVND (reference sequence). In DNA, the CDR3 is TGTGCCAGTCGCTATTCTCAATCCGGGACAGGGGGGGCCGGGGCCAACGTCCTGACTTTC. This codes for CASRYSQSGTGGAGANVLTF. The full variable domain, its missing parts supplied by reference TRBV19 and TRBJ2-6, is DGGITQSPKYLFRKEGQNVTLSCEQNLNHDAMYWYRQDPGQGLRLIYYSQIVNDFQKGDIAEGYSVSREKKESFPLTVTSAQKNPTAFYLCASRYSQSGTGGAGANVLTFGAGSRLTVL.

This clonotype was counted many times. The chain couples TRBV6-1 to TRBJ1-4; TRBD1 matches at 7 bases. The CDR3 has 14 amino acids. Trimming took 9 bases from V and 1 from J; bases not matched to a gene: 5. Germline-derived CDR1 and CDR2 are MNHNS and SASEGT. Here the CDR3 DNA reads TGTGCCAGTTCCTGGGACAGAACTAATGAAAAACTGTTTTTT. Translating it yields CASSWDRTNEKLFF.

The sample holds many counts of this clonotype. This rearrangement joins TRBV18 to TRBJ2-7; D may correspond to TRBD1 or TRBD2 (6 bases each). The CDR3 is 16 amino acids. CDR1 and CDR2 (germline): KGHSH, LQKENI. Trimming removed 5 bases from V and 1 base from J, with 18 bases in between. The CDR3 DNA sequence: TGTGCCAGCTCAATCCGAGGAGGGGGAGTATCCTACGAGCAGTACTTC. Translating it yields CASSIRGGGVSYEQYF.

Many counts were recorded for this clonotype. This CDR3 is CASRTGTSSRGFF. CDR3 DNA: TGTGCCAGCAGGACCGGGACATCTAGTCGAGGGTTCTTT. The V call is TRBV28, the J call TRBJ1-1; tentatively, D is TRBD1 (6 bases). V was shortened by 6 bases and J by 14 bases, with 22 bases between the two germline ends. CDR1 MDHEN and CDR2 SYDVKM come from the germline V gene. The CDR3 is 13 amino acids.

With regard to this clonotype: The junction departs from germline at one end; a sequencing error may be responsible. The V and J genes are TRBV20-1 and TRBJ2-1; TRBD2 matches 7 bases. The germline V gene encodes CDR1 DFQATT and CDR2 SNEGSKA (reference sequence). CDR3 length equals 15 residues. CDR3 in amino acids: CSARSGTSSYNGQFF. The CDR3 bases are TGCAGTGCTAGGAGCGGGACGAGCTCCTACAATGGGCAGTTCTTC.

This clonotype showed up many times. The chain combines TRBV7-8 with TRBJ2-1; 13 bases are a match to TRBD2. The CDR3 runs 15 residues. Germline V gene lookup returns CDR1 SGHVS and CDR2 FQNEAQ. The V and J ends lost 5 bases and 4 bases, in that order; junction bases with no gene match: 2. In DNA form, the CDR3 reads TGTGCCAGCAGCCAACTAGCGGGAGGGTACAATGAGCAGTTCTTC. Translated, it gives CASSQLAGGYNEQFF.

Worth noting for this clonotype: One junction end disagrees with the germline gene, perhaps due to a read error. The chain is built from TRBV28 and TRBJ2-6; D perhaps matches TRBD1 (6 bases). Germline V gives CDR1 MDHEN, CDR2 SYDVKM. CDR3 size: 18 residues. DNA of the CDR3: TGTGCCGGCAGTTTTCTTGAACAGGGAAAAGTTGGGGCCAACGTCCTGACTTTC. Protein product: CAGSFLEQGKVGANVLTF.

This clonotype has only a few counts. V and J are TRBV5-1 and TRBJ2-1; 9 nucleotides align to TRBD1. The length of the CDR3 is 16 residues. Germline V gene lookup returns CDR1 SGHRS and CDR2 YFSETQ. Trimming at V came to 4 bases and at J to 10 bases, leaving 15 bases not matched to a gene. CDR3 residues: CASSTGPGQGFLEQFF. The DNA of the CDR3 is TGCGCCAGCAGCACAGGTCCGGGACAGGGCTTCCTAGAGCAGTTCTTC.

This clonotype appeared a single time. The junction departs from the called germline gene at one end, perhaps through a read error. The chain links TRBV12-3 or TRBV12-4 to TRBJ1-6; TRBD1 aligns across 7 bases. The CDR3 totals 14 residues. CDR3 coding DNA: TGTGCCGGCAGGGGGGCATTATCCAATTCACCCCTCCACTTT. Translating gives CAGRGALSNSPLHF.

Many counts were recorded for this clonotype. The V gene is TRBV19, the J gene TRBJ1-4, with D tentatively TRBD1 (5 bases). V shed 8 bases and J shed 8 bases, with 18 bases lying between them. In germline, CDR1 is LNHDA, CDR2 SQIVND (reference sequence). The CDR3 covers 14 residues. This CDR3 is CASRDSENEEKLFF. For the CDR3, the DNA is TGTGCCAGTCGGGACTCAGAAAACGAGGAAAAACTGTTTTTT.

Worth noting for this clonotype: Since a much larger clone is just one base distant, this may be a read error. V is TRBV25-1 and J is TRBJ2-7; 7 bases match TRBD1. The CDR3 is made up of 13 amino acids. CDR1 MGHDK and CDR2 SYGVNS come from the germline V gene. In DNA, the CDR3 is TGTGCCAGCAGACAGGGGAGCTCCTACGTGCAGTACTTC. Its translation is CASRQGSSYVQYF.

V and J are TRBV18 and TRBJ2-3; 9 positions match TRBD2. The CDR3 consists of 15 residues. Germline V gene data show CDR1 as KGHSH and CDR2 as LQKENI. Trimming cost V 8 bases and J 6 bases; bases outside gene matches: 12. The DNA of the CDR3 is TGTGCCAGCGCTAGGAGCGGGGGGACAACCGATACGCAGTATTTT. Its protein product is CASARSGGTTDTQYF. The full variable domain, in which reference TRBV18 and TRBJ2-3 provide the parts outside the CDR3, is NAGVMQNPRHLVRRRGQEARLRCSPMKGHSHVYWYRQLPEEGLKFMVYLQKENIIDESGMPKERFSAEFPKEGPSILRIQQVVRGDSAAYFCASARSGGTTDTQYFGPGTRLTVL.

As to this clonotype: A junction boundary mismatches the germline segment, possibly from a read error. Here the CDR3 DNA reads TGTGCCAGCAGCCGGGGGGGGCCGCCCCGTGACTTT. Its translation is CASSRGGPPRDF. The chain combines TRBV12-3 or TRBV12-4 with TRBJ1-1; a weak D match, TRBD1 (6 bases). There are 12 residues in the CDR3.

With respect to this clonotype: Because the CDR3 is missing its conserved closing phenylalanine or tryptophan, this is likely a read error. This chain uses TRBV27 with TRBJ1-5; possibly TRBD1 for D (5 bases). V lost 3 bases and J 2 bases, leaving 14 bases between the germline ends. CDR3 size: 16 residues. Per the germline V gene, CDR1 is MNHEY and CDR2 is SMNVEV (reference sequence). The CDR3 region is CASSFGSRAGNQPQHS. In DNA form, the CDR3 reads TGTGCCAGCAGTTTCGGCAGCAGGGCTGGCAATCAGCCCCAGCATTCT.